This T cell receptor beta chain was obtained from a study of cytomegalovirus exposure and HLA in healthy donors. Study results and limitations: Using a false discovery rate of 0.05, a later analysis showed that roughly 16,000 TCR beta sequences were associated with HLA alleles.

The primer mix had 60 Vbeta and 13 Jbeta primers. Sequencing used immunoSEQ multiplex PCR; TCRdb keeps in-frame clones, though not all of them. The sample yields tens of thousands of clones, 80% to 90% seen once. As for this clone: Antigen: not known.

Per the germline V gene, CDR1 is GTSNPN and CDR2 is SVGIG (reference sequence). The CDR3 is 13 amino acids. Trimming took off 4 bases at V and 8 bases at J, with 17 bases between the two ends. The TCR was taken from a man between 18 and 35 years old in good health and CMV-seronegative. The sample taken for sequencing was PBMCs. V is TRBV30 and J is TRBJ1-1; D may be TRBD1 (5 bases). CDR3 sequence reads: CAWTYPGGGEAFF. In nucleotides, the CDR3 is TGTGCCTGGACGTACCCAGGCGGGGGGGAAGCTTTCTTT. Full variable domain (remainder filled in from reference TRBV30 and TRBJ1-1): SQTIHQWPATLVQPVGSPLSLECTVEGTSNPNLYWYRQAAGRGLQLLFYSVGIGQISSEVPQNLSASRPQDRQFILSSKKLLLSDSGFYLCAWTYPGGGEAFFGQGTRLTVV.